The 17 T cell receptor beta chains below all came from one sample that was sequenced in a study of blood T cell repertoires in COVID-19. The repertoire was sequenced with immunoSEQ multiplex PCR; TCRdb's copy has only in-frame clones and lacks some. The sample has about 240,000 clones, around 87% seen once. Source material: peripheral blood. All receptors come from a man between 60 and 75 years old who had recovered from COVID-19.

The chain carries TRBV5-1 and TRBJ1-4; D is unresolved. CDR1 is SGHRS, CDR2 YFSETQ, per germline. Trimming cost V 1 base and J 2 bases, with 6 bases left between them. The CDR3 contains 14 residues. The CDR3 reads CASSLLSTNEKLFF. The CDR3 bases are TGCGCCAGCAGCTTGCTGAGCACTAATGAAAAACTGTTTTTT. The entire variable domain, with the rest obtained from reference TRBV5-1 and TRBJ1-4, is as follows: KAGVTQTPRYLIKTRGQQVTLSCSPISGHRSVSWYQQTPGQGLQFLFEYFSETQRNKGNFPGRFSGRQFSNSRSEMNVSTLELGDSALYLCASSLLSTNEKLFFGSGTQLSVL.

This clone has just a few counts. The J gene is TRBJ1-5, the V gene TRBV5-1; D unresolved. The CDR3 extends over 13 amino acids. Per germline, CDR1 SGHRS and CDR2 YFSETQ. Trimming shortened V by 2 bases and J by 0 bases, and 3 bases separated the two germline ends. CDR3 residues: CASSFNSNQPQHF. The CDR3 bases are TGCGCCAGCAGCTTTAATAGCAATCAGCCCCAGCATTTT.

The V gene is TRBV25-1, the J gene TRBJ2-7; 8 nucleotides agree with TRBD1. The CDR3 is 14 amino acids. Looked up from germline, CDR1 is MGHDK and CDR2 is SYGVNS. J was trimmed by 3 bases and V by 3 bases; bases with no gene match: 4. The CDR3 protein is CASSDHRGYYEQYF. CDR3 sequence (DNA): TGTGCCAGCAGTGACCACAGGGGGTACTACGAGCAGTACTTC.

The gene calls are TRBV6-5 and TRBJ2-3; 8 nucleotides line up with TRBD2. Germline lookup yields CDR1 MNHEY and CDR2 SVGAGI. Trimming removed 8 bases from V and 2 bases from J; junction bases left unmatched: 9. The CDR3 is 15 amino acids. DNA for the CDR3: TGTGCCAGCGCCCGGGGGGGCTCGATCACAGATACGCAGTATTTT. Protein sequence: CASARGGSITDTQYF.

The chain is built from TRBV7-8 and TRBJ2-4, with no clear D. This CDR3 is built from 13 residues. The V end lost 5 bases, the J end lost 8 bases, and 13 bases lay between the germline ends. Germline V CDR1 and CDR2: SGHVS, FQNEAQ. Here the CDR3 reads CASSDTRADIQYF. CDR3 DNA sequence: TGTGCCAGCAGCGATACCCGCGCGGACATTCAGTACTTC.

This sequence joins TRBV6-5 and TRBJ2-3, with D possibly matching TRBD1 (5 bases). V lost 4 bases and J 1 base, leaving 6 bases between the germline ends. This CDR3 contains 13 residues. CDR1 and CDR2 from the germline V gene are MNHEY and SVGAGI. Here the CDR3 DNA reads TGTGCCAGCAGTTTACAGGGCACAGATACGCAGTATTTT. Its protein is CASSLQGTDTQYF.

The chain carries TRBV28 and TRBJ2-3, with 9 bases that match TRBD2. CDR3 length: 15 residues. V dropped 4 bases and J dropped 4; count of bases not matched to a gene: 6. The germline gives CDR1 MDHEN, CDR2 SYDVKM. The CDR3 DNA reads TGTGCCAGCAGTTACTCTAGCGGGGAGGCAGATACGCAGTATTTT. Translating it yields CASSYSSGEADTQYF.

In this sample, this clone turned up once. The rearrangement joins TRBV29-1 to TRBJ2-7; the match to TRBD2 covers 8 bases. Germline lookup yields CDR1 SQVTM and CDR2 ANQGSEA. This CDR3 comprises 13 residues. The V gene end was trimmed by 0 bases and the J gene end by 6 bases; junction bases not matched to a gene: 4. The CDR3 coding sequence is TGCAGCGTTGAAGATCTTGCGGGGGGCGAGCAGTACTTC. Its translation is CSVEDLAGGEQYF.

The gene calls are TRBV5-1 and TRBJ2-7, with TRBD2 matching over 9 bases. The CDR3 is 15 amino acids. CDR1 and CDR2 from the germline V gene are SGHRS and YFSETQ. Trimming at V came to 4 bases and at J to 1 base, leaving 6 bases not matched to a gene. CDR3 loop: CASSASGANSYEQYF. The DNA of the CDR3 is TGCGCCAGCAGCGCTAGCGGGGCAAATTCCTACGAGCAGTACTTC.

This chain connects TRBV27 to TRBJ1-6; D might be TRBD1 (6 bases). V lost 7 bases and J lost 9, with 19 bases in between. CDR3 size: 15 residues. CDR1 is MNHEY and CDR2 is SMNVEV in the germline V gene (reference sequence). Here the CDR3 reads CASKPATGTSSPLHF. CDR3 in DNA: TGTGCCAGCAAACCTGCGACAGGAACATCTTCACCCCTCCACTTT.

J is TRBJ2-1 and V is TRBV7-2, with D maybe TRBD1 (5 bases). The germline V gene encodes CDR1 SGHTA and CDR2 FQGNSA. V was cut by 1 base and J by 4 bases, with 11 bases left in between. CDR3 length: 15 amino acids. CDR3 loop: CASSLDRNSYNEQFF. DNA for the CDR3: TGTGCCAGCAGCTTAGACAGGAACTCTTACAATGAGCAGTTCTTC.

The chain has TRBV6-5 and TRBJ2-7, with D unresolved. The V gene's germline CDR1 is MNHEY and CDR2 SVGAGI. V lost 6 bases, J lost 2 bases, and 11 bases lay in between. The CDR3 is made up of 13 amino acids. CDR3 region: CASSHGLAYEQYF. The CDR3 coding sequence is TGTGCCAGCAGCCACGGGTTAGCCTACGAGCAGTACTTC.

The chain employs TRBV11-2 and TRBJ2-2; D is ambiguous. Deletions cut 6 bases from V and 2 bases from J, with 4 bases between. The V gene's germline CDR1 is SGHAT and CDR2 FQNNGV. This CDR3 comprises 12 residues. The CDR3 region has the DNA TGTGCCAGCAGACTTAACACCGGGGAGCTGTTTTTT. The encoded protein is CASRLNTGELFF.

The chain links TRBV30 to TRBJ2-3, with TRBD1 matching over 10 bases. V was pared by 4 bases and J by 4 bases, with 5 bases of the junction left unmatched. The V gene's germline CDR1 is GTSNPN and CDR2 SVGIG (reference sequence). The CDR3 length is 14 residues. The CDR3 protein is CAWNRDRGADTQYF. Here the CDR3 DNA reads TGTGCCTGGAACCGGGACAGGGGCGCAGATACGCAGTATTTT. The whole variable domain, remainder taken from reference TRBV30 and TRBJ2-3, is SQTIHQWPATLVQPVGSPLSLECTVEGTSNPNLYWYRQAAGRGLQLLFYSVGIGQISSEVPQNLSASRPQDRQFILSSKKLLLSDSGFYLCAWNRDRGADTQYFGPGTRLTVL.

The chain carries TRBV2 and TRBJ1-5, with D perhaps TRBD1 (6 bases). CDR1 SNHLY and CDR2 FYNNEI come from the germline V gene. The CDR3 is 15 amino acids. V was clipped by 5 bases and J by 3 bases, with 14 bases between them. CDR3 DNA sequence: TGTGCCAGCAGTTCGAGGACAGTCCTCAATCAGCCCCAGCATTTT. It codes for CASSSRTVLNQPQHF.

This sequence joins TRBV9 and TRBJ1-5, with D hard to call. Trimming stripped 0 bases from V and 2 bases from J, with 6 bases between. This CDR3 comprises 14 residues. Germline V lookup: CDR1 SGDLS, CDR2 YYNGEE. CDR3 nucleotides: TGTGCCAGCAGCGTAGACAGTGGCAATCAGCCCCAGCATTTT. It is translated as CASSVDSGNQPQHF.

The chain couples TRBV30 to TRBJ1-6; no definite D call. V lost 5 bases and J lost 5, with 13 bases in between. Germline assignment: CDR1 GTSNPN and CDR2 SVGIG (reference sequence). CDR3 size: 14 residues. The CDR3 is CAWGRAGDNSPLHF. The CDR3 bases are TGTGCCTGGGGAAGGGCGGGCGATAATTCACCCCTCCACTTT.